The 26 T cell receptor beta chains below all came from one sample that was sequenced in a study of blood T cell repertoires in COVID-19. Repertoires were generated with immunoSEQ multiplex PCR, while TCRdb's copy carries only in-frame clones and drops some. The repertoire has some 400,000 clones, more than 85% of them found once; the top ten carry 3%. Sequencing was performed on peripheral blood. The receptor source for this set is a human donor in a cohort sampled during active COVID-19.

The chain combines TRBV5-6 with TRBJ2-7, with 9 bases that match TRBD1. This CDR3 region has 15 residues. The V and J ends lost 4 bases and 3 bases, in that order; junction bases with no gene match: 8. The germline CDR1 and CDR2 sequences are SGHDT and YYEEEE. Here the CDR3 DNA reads TGTGCCAGCAGCCGGGACAGGGAAGTTGGCTACGAGCAGTACTTC. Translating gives CASSRDREVGYEQYF.

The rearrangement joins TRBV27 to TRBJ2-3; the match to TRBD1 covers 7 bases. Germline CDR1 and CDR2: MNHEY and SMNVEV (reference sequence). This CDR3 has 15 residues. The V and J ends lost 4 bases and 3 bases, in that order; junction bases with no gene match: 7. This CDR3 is CASSSNRGWTDTQYF. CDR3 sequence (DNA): TGTGCCAGCAGTTCTAACAGGGGTTGGACAGATACGCAGTATTTT.

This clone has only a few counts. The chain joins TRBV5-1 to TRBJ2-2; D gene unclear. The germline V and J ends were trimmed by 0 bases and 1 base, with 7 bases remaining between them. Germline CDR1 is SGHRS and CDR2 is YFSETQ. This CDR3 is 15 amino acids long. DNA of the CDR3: TGCGCCAGCAGCTTGGACGGAGTGAACACCGGGGAGCTGTTTTTT. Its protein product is CASSLDGVNTGELFF.

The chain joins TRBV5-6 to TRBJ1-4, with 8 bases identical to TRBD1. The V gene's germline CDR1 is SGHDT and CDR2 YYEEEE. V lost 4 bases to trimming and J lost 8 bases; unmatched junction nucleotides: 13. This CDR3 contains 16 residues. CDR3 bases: TGTGCCAGCAGCCCGGTGGGGCAGGGGGCGAGCGAAAAACTGTTTTTT. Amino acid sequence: CASSPVGQGASEKLFF. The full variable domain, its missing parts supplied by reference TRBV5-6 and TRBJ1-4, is DAGVTQSPTHLIKTRGQQVTLRCSPKSGHDTVSWYQQALGQGPQFIFQYYEEEERQRGNFPDRFSGHQFPNYSSELNVNALLLGDSALYLCASSPVGQGASEKLFFGSGTQLSVL.

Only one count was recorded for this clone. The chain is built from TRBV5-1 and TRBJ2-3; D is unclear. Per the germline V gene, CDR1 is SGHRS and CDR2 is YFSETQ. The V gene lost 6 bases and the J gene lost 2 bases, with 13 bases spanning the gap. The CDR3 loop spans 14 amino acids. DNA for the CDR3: TGCGCCAGCAAGTTATCCAGTTACACAGATACGCAGTATTTT. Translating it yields CASKLSSYTDTQYF.

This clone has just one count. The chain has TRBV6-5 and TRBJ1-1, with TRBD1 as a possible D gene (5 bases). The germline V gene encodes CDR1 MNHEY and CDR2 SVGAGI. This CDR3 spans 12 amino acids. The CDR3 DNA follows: TGTGCGTGGGGACCGGGGGGCACTGAAGCTTTCTTT. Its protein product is CAWGPGGTEAFF.

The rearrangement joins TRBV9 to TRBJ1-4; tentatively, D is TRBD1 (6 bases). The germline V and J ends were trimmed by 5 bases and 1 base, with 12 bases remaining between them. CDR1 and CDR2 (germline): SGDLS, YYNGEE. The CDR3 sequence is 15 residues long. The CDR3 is CASSETGKTNEKLFF. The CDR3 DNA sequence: TGTGCCAGCAGTGAAACAGGGAAAACTAATGAAAAACTGTTTTTT.

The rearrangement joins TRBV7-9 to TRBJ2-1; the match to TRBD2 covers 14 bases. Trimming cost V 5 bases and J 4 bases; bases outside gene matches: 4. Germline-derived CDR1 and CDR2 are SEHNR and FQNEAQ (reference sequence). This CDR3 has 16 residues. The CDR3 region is CASSGRTSGGYNEQFF. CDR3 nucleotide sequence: TGTGCCAGCAGCGGGAGGACTAGCGGGGGGTACAATGAGCAGTTCTTC. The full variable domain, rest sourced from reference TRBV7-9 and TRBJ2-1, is DTGVSQNPRHKITKRGQNVTFRCDPISEHNRLYWYRQTLGQGPEFLTYFQNEAQLEKSRLLSDRFSAERPKGSFSTLEIQRTEQGDSAMYLCASSGRTSGGYNEQFFGPGTRLTVL.

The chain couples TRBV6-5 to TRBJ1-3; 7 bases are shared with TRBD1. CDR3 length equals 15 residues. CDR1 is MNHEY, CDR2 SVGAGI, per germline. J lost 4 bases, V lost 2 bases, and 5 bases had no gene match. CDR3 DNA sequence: TGTGCCAGCAGTTACCAAGGGGGCAGAGGAAACACCATATATTTT. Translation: CASSYQGGRGNTIYF.

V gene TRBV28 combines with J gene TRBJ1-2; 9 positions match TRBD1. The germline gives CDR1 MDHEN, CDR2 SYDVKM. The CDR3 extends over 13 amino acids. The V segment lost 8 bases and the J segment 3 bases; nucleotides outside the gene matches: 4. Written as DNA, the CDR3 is TGTGCCAGCCTCGACAGGGGGGACTATGGCTACACCTTC. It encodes CASLDRGDYGYTF.

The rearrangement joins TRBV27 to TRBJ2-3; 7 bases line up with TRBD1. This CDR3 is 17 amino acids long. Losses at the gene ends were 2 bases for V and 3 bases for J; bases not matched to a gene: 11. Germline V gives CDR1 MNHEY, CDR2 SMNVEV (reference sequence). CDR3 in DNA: TGTGCCAGCAGTTTACTCGACAGGGACCGGGTAACAGATACGCAGTATTTT. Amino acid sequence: CASSLLDRDRVTDTQYF.

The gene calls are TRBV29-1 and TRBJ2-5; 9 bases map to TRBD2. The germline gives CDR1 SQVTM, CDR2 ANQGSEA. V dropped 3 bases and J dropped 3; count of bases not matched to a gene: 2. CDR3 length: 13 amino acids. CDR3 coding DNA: TGCAGCGTTGAGGCTAGCGGGAAAGAGACCCAGTACTTC. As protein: CSVEASGKETQYF.

Here the CDR3 DNA reads TGTGCCAGCAGCTTGCGTTCAGGGGCGGTTGAAGCTTTCTTT. This encodes CASSLRSGAVEAFF. The genes are TRBV3-1 (or the pseudogene TRBV3-2) and TRBJ1-1; a possible D gene is TRBD1 (6 bases). The CDR3 consists of 14 residues. V was clipped by 5 bases and J by 7 bases, with 17 bases between them. The germline CDR1 and CDR2 sequences are LGHDT and YNNKEL (reference sequence).

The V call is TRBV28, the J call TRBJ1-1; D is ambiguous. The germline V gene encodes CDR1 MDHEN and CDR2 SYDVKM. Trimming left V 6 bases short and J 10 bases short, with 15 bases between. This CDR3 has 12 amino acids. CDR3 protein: CASSSGVSGAFF. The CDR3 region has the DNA TGTGCCAGCAGCTCCGGTGTTTCGGGAGCTTTCTTT.

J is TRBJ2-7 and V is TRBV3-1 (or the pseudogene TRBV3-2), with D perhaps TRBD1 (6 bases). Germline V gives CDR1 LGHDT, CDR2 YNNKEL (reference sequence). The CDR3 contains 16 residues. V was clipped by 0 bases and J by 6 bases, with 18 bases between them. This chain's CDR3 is CASSQELQGFSSEQYF. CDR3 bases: TGTGCCAGCAGCCAAGAGCTACAGGGTTTCTCCAGCGAGCAGTACTTC.

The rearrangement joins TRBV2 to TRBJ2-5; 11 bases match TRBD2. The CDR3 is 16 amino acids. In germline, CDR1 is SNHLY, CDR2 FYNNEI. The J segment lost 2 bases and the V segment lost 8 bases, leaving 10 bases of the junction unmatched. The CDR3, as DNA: TGTGCCAGCCGCCGGGGGACTAGCGGCATTCAAGAGACCCAGTACTTC. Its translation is CASRRGTSGIQETQYF.

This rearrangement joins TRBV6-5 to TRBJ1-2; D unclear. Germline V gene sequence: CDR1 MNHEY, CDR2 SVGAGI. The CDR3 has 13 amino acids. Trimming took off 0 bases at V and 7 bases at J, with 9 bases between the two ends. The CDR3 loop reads CASSYSFSSGYTF. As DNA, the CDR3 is TGTGCCAGCAGTTACTCGTTTTCTTCTGGCTACACCTTC.

The CDR3 sequence: CASSLYGGHEQYF. The DNA for the CDR3 is TGTGCCAGCAGTTTGTACGGCGGGCACGAGCAGTACTTC. The J gene is TRBJ2-7, the V gene TRBV12-3 or TRBV12-4; D may be TRBD2 (5 bases). The CDR3 is 13 amino acids. V dropped 3 bases and J dropped 5 bases, with 11 bases sitting between them.

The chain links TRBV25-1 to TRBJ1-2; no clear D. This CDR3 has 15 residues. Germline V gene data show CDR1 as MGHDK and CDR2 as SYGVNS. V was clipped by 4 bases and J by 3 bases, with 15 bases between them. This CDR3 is CASSGFRGFDYGYTF. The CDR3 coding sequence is TGTGCCAGCAGTGGTTTTCGAGGGTTTGACTATGGCTACACCTTC.

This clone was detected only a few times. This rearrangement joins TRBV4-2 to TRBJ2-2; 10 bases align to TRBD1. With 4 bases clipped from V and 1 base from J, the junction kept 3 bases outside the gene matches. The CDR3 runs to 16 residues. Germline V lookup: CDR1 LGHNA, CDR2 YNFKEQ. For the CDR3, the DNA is TGTGCCAGCAGCCCCGACAGGGGGCTGAACACCGGGGAGCTGTTTTTT. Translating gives CASSPDRGLNTGELFF.

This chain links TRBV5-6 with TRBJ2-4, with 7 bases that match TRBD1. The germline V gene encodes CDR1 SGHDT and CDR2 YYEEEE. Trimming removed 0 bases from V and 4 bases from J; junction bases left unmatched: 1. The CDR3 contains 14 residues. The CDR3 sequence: CASSLAQGKNIQYF. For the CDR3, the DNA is TGTGCCAGCAGCTTGGCACAGGGGAAAAACATTCAGTACTTC.

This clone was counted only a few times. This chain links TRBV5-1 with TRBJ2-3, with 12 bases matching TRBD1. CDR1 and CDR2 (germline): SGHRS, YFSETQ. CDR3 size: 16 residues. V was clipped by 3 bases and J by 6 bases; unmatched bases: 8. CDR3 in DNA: TGCGCCAGCAGCTGGATGAGGGACAGGGGGCAGGATACGCAGTATTTT. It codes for CASSWMRDRGQDTQYF. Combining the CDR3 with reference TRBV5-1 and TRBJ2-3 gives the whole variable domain KAGVTQTPRYLIKTRGQQVTLSCSPISGHRSVSWYQQTPGQGLQFLFEYFSETQRNKGNFPGRFSGRQFSNSRSEMNVSTLELGDSALYLCASSWMRDRGQDTQYFGPGTRLTVL.

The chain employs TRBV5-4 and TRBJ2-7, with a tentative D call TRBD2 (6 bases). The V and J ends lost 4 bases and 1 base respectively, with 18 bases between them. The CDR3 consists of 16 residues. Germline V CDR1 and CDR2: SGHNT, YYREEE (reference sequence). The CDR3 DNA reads TGTGCCAGCAGCGAGGGTATGGGAGGAAATTCCTACGAGCAGTACTTC. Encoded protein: CASSEGMGGNSYEQYF.

The CDR3 spells CASSLDRVGEQYF. CDR3 nucleotide sequence: TGTGCCAGCAGTTTGGACAGGGTAGGCGAGCAGTACTTC. The chain has TRBV12-3 or TRBV12-4 and TRBJ2-7, with 8 nucleotides matching TRBD1. The CDR3 has 13 residues. The junction had 4 bases not matched to a gene; V was cut back by 3 bases and J by 6 bases.

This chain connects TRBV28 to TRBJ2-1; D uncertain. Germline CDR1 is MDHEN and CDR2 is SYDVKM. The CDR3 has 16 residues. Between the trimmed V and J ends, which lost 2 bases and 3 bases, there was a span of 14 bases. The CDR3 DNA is TGTGCCAGCAGTTTAGAGAGACACCCGAGCTACAATGAGCAGTTCTTC. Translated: CASSLERHPSYNEQFF.

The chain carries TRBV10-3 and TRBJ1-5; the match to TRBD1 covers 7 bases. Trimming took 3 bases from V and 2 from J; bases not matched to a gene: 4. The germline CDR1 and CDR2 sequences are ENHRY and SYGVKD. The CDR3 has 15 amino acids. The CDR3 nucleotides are TGTGCCATCAGTGACGTTGACAGGGGCAATCAGCCCCAGCATTTT. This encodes CAISDVDRGNQPQHF.